These 29 T cell receptor beta chains came from one sample sequenced in a study of PD-L1 blockade in urothelial cancer. Time point indicated: pretreatment peripheral blood. Data came from immunoSEQ multiplex PCR; TCRdb stores just in-frame clones and leaves some out. This sample has 100,000 to 150,000 clones; 84% occur once, and the top ten carry 3.2%. The sequencing here drew on PBMCs, taken around atezolizumab (anti-PD-L1) treatment. The receptors stem from a man aged 50 or older with urothelial cancer.

CDR3 sequence: CSVEDPGTNTEAFF. Here the CDR3 DNA reads TGCAGCGTTGAAGATCCGGGAACTAACACTGAAGCTTTCTTT. The chain has TRBV29-1 and TRBJ1-1; no reliable D call. The V gene's germline CDR1 is SQVTM and CDR2 ANQGSEA. CDR3 size: 14 residues. Trimming shortened V by 0 bases and J by 2 bases, and 10 bases separated the two germline ends.

V gene TRBV11-1 combines with J gene TRBJ2-7; perhaps TRBD1 as D (5 bases). Trimming took off 0 bases at V and 2 bases at J, with 8 bases between the two ends. The CDR3 has 14 amino acids. Germline V gives CDR1 SGHAT, CDR2 FQDESV (reference sequence). CDR3 in DNA: TGTGCCAGCAGCTTAGCAGGGGAAACCTACGAGCAGTACTTC. The encoded protein is CASSLAGETYEQYF.

The genes are TRBV14 and TRBJ2-3; D perhaps matches TRBD1 (6 bases). V was cut by 4 bases and J by 4 bases, with 21 bases left in between. The CDR3 length is 17 residues. From germline, CDR1 is SGHDN and CDR2 FVKESK. For the CDR3, the DNA is TGTGCCAGCAGCCCGGACAGAGGGGTCAGGGGCCCAGATACGCAGTATTTT. This translates into CASSPDRGVRGPDTQYF.

This chain joins TRBV14 and TRBJ2-5; perhaps TRBD2 as D (5 bases). Germline V gives CDR1 SGHDN, CDR2 FVKESK. This CDR3 has 13 amino acids. V was shortened by 4 bases and J by 6 bases, with 12 bases between the two germline ends. The CDR3 is CASSLGVGKTQYF. For the CDR3, the DNA is TGTGCCAGCAGCCTGGGAGTAGGGAAGACCCAGTACTTC. Filled out from reference TRBV14 and TRBJ2-5, the complete variable domain reads EAGVTQFPSHSVIEKGQTVTLRCDPISGHDNLYWYRRVMGKEIKFLLHFVKESKQDESGMPNNRFLAERTGGTYSTLKVQPAELEDSGVYFCASSLGVGKTQYFGPGTRLLVL.

This chain uses TRBV19 with TRBJ1-1; the match to TRBD1 covers 8 bases. The CDR3 spans 14 residues. CDR1 and CDR2 (germline): LNHDA, SQIVND (reference sequence). Trimming at V came to 5 bases and at J to 3 bases, leaving 5 bases not matched to a gene. The CDR3 here is CASSLTDRDTEAFF. In nucleotides, the CDR3 is TGTGCCAGTAGTCTCACGGACAGGGACACTGAAGCTTTCTTT.

The V and J genes are TRBV4-1 and TRBJ2-1; maybe TRBD1 (8 bases). V shed 5 bases and J shed 7 bases, with 18 bases lying between them. Looked up from germline, CDR1 is MGHRA and CDR2 is YSYEKL. The CDR3 is made up of 15 amino acids. The CDR3 loop is CASSAGDRQFNEQFF. The CDR3 nucleotides read TGCGCCAGCAGCGCGGGGGACAGGCAGTTTAATGAGCAGTTCTTC.

The chain employs TRBV6-6 and TRBJ2-3; TRBD2 matches 9 bases. Per the germline V gene, CDR1 is MNHNY and CDR2 is SVGAGI (reference sequence). This CDR3 region has 14 residues. The ends lost 6 bases at V and 5 bases at J; junction bases unmatched: 6. The CDR3 loop reads CASSRREGGDTQYF. The CDR3 DNA sequence: TGTGCCAGCAGCAGGCGGGAGGGAGGAGATACGCAGTATTTT.

CDR3: CASSPTRRQDQPQHF. The CDR3 DNA follows: TGTGCCAGTAGCCCGACGAGGCGACAGGATCAGCCCCAGCATTTT. J is TRBJ1-5 and V is TRBV19; possible D gene TRBD1, 6 bases. Germline-derived CDR1 and CDR2 are LNHDA and SQIVND (reference sequence). Trimming removed 6 bases from V and 5 bases from J, with 17 bases in between. The CDR3 has 15 amino acids.

This clone was detected only a few times. The chain couples TRBV7-8 to TRBJ1-1; D is unclear. The germline V gene has CDR1 SGHVS and CDR2 FQNEAQ. Trimming removed 1 base from V and 4 bases from J, with 10 bases in between. The CDR3 covers 14 residues. The CDR3 region has the DNA TGTGCCAGCAGCTTAGGAGGGATCGGCACTGAAGCTTTCTTT. Translation gives CASSLGGIGTEAFF.

The chain carries TRBV27 and TRBJ2-7; TRBD2 matches at 9 bases. This CDR3 contains 16 residues. Germline V CDR1 and CDR2: MNHEY, SMNVEV (reference sequence). V shed 2 bases, J shed 7 bases, and the junction held 12 bases outside the gene matches. CDR3 region: CASSLVASGTPLEQYF. CDR3 DNA: TGTGCCAGCAGTTTAGTGGCTAGCGGGACTCCCTTGGAGCAGTACTTC.

This clone was counted once. CDR3 loop: CASSVRPEQYF. The CDR3 DNA is TGTGCCAGCAGTGTGAGGCCCGAGCAGTACTTC. The V call is TRBV6-1, the J call TRBJ2-7, with no clear D. This CDR3 is built from 11 residues. CDR1 and CDR2 (germline): MNHNS, SASEGT. V was cut by 4 bases and J by 6 bases, with 7 bases left in between.

This rearrangement joins TRBV2 to TRBJ1-6; D is unclear. The CDR3 is made up of 15 amino acids. In germline, CDR1 is SNHLY, CDR2 FYNNEI. V was cut by 2 bases and J by 7 bases, with 12 bases left in between. The CDR3 sequence is CASSESLRLNSPLHF. CDR3 in DNA: TGTGCCAGCAGTGAAAGTCTGAGATTAAATTCACCCCTCCACTTT.

This clone rates as medium-sized. The chain combines TRBV2 with TRBJ1-2; TRBD1 is a possible D gene (5 bases). This CDR3 comprises 14 residues. From germline, CDR1 is SNHLY and CDR2 FYNNEI. Deletions cut 10 bases from V and 4 bases from J, with 19 bases between. CDR3 protein: CAKVWGDSGYGYTF. CDR3 bases: TGTGCCAAAGTATGGGGGGATTCAGGCTATGGCTACACCTTC.

The rearrangement joins TRBV28 to TRBJ2-5; perhaps TRBD2 as D (6 bases). V lost 5 bases, J lost 1 base, and 17 bases lay in between. Germline V gene sequence: CDR1 MDHEN, CDR2 SYDVKM. The CDR3 has 16 residues. CDR3 region: CASSLGLANLQETQYF. CDR3 DNA sequence: TGTGCCAGCAGTCTGGGACTCGCAAATCTCCAAGAGACCCAGTACTTC.

On this clone itself: The same CDR3 can be traced to other DNA sequences in this sample. The genes are TRBV7-3 and TRBJ1-6; TRBD1 might be the D (5 bases). Germline CDR1 reads SGHTA; CDR2 reads FQGTGA. The germline V and J ends were trimmed by 4 bases and 9 bases, with 10 bases remaining between them. The CDR3 totals 13 residues. CDR3 sequence: CASSSGVGSPLHF. In DNA, the CDR3 is TGTGCCAGCAGCTCGGGGGTCGGTTCACCCCTCCACTTT.

The chain uses TRBV28 and TRBJ2-2; D gene uncertain. V was pared by 6 bases and J by 1 base, with 9 bases between. Germline lookup yields CDR1 MDHEN and CDR2 SYDVKM. The CDR3 runs to 14 residues. The CDR3 DNA follows: TGTGCCAGCAGCGCAGGTGGGAACACCGGGGAGCTGTTTTTT. It specifies CASSAGGNTGELFF. The whole variable domain, filled in from reference TRBV28 and TRBJ2-2, reads DVKVTQSSRYLVKRTGEKVFLECVQDMDHENMFWYRQDPGLGLRLIYFSYDVKMKEKGDIPEGYSVSREKKERFSLILESASTNQTSMYLCASSAGGNTGELFFGEGSRLTVL.

This clone was detected a few times. This chain links TRBV28 with TRBJ2-1, with 13 bases fitting TRBD2. The CDR3 runs to 16 residues. Germline CDR1 reads MDHEN; CDR2 reads SYDVKM. V was pared by 6 bases and J by 9 bases, with 11 bases of the junction left unmatched. The CDR3 sequence is CASRALGLAGVVEQFF. CDR3 bases: TGTGCCAGCAGGGCGTTAGGACTAGCGGGAGTCGTTGAGCAGTTCTTC.

The chain has TRBV6-1 and TRBJ2-3; 8 bases align to TRBD2. Per the germline V gene, CDR1 is MNHNS and CDR2 is SASEGT. The CDR3 consists of 14 residues. V shed 5 bases and J 4 bases; nucleotides not matched to a gene: 5. This chain's CDR3 is CASSWTSSADTQYF. The CDR3 DNA reads as TGTGCCAGCAGTTGGACTAGCAGCGCAGATACGCAGTATTTT.

By proportion, this clone is medium-sized. Other DNA sequences within the sample encode an identical CDR3. This chain uses TRBV5-1 with TRBJ2-7; maybe TRBD2 (6 bases). This CDR3 contains 14 residues. V was shortened by 4 bases and J by 2 bases, with 13 bases between the two germline ends. CDR1 is SGHRS, CDR2 YFSETQ, per germline. CDR3 nucleotide sequence: TGCGCCAGCAGCCCGGGGACTCTTACCTACGAGCAGTACTTC. Protein: CASSPGTLTYEQYF.

A single count supports this clone. This chain links TRBV9 with TRBJ2-1; TRBD2 matches at 7 bases. Per the germline V gene, CDR1 is SGDLS and CDR2 is YYNGEE. The length of the CDR3 is 15 residues. The V and J ends lost 0 bases and 3 bases, in that order; junction bases with no gene match: 3. The CDR3 nucleotides are TGTGCCAGCAGCGTAGACACGGGAGGCTACAATGAGCAGTTCTTC. It specifies CASSVDTGGYNEQFF.

The chain has TRBV6-6 and TRBJ1-5; D is ambiguous. Germline CDR1 MNHNY, CDR2 SVGAGI (reference sequence). This CDR3 region has 15 residues. Trimming left V 0 bases short and J 2 bases short, with 8 bases between. The CDR3 DNA sequence: TGTGCCAGCAGTTACTCGAGGGATGGCAATCAGCCCCAGCATTTT. It yields the protein CASSYSRDGNQPQHF.

This clone was recorded once. The V gene is TRBV5-6, the J gene TRBJ2-7, with D possibly matching TRBD2 (6 bases). CDR1 and CDR2 from the germline V gene are SGHDT and YYEEEE. The CDR3 sequence is 14 residues long. Deletions cut 5 bases from V and 3 bases from J, with 15 bases between. CDR3 DNA sequence: TGTGCCAGCAGGGCTGCGGGAAAATTCTACGAGCAGTACTTC. Its protein product is CASRAAGKFYEQYF. Together with reference TRBV5-6 and TRBJ2-7, the CDR3 gives the full variable domain: DAGVTQSPTHLIKTRGQQVTLRCSPKSGHDTVSWYQQALGQGPQFIFQYYEEEERQRGNFPDRFSGHQFPNYSSELNVNALLLGDSALYLCASRAAGKFYEQYFGPGTRLTVT.

The V and J genes are TRBV6-1 and TRBJ2-1, with 8 positions matching TRBD1. Trimming at V came to 7 bases and at J to 2 bases, leaving 7 bases not matched to a gene. Germline values: CDR1 MNHNS, CDR2 SASEGT. The CDR3 has 15 amino acids. The CDR3, as DNA: TGTGCCAGCACACGCCGACAGGGGCCCTACAATGAGCAGTTCTTC. It translates to CASTRRQGPYNEQFF.

This chain uses TRBV29-1 with TRBJ2-7; 8 bases line up with TRBD1. Germline CDR1 SQVTM, CDR2 ANQGSEA. V dropped 1 base and J dropped 2; count of bases not matched to a gene: 7. The CDR3 sequence is 15 residues long. The CDR3 reads CSVEGETTGAYEQYF. For the CDR3, the DNA is TGCAGCGTTGAAGGGGAGACGACAGGGGCCTACGAGCAGTACTTC.

This sequence joins TRBV15 and TRBJ2-1; TRBD2 matches at 12 bases. This CDR3 is 20 amino acids long. Germline CDR1 and CDR2: LNHNV and YYDKDF (reference sequence). V was pared by 3 bases and J by 4 bases, with 16 bases of the junction left unmatched. This chain's CDR3 is CATSREGLAGRGGYYNEQFF. The CDR3 nucleotides are TGTGCCACCAGCAGGGAGGGACTAGCGGGCCGGGGGGGCTATTACAATGAGCAGTTCTTC.

V gene TRBV2 combines with J gene TRBJ2-7; D might be TRBD1 (6 bases). Germline loops: CDR1 SNHLY, CDR2 FYNNEI. V was trimmed by 6 bases and J by 0 bases, leaving 9 bases between them. CDR3 length: 13 residues. CDR3 nucleotides: TGTGCCAGCAGAACAGGGCCCTCCTACGAGCAGTACTTC. This encodes CASRTGPSYEQYF.

The V and J genes are TRBV7-2 and TRBJ1-1; no clear D gene. This CDR3 spans 13 amino acids. V lost 4 bases, J lost 0 bases, and 6 bases lay in between. Germline V gene sequence: CDR1 SGHTA, CDR2 FQGNSA. In DNA, the CDR3 is TGTGCCAGCAGCTCTCAGATGAACACTGAAGCTTTCTTT. This encodes CASSSQMNTEAFF.

The CDR3 nucleotides read TGTGCCAGCAGTTACTCAAGGGGGGGAACCTACGAGCAGTACTTC. Translating it yields CASSYSRGGTYEQYF. This chain links TRBV6-5 with TRBJ2-7, with D maybe TRBD2 (7 bases). The CDR3 contains 15 residues. The ends were cut back, 0 bases at V and 2 bases at J, with 11 bases in the middle. Germline V gene lookup returns CDR1 MNHEY and CDR2 SVGAGI.

V gene TRBV11-2 combines with J gene TRBJ2-5; D call uncertain. From germline, CDR1 is SGHAT and CDR2 FQNNGV. This CDR3 comprises 17 residues. The ends were cut back, 0 bases at V and 5 bases at J, with 19 bases in the middle. Here the CDR3 DNA reads TGTGCCAGCAGCTTAGATCCCCGAGGTCGGCCCGAGGAGACCCAGTACTTC. Its translation: CASSLDPRGRPEETQYF. Full variable domain (rest looked up from reference TRBV11-2 and TRBJ2-5): EAGVAQSPRYKIIEKRQSVAFWCNPISGHATLYWYQQILGQGPKLLIQFQNNGVVDDSQLPKDRFSAERLKGVDSTLKIQPAKLEDSAVYLCASSLDPRGRPEETQYFGPGTRLLVL.